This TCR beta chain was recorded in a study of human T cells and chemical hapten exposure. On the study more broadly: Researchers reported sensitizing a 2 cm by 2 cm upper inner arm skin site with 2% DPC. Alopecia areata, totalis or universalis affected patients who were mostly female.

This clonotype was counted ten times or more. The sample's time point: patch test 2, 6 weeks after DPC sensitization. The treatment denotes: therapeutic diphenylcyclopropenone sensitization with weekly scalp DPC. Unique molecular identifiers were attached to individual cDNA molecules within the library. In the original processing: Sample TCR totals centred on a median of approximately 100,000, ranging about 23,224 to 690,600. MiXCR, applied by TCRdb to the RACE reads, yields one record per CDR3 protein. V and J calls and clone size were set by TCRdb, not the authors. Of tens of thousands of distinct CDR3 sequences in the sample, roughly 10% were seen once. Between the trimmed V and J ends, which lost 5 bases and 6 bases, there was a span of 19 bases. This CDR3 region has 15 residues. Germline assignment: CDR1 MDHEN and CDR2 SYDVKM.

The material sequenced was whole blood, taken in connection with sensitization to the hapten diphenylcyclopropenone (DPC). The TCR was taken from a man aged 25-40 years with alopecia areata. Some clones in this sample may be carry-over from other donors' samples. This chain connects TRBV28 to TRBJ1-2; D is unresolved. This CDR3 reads CASSPSRPRANGYTF. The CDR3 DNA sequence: TGTGCCAGCAGTCCGAGCAGACCCCGTGCGAATGGCTACACCTTC.